These 2 T cell receptor beta chains were sequenced from one sample in a study of Ad26.COV2.S vaccination and SARS-CoV-2 variants. This table comes from immunoSEQ multiplex PCR, and its TCRdb copy is limited to in-frame clones, with some not included. The sample holds some 180,000 clones, roughly 87% seen once. Sequenced material: peripheral blood, taken after recovery from COVID-19. Source of these receptors: a human donor who had recovered from COVID-19.

This clone was observed a few times. V gene TRBV7-3 combines with J gene TRBJ2-1, with TRBD2 matching over 13 bases. This CDR3 comprises 17 residues. V gave up 3 bases and J gave up 6 bases; unmatched junction bases: 8. The germline gives CDR1 SGHTA, CDR2 FQGTGA. CDR3 amino acids: CASSFFTGTSGTNEQFF. The CDR3 DNA reads as TGTGCCAGCAGCTTTTTTACCGGGACTAGCGGGACCAATGAGCAGTTCTTC.

V gene TRBV3-1 (or the pseudogene TRBV3-2) combines with J gene TRBJ1-2; TRBD1 matches 10 bases. This CDR3 region has 15 residues. With 2 bases clipped from V and 8 bases from J, the junction kept 8 bases outside the gene matches. CDR1 is LGHDT and CDR2 is YNNKEL in the germline V gene (reference sequence). The CDR3 bases are TGTGCCAGCAGCCAACGGGACAGGGGATCGAGGGGCTACACCTTC. It translates to CASSQRDRGSRGYTF.